These T cell receptor beta chains were read from a single sample in a study of T cell changes during pregnancy in multiple sclerosis. TCRdb's copy holds only in-frame clones and misses some; the assay was immunoSEQ multiplex PCR. The sample shows under 50,000 clones, just under 95% of them seen only once. The sequencing used CD8+ T cells from peripheral blood mononuclear cells, collected in the third trimester of pregnancy. The source of these receptors is a female donor with multiple sclerosis, enrolled in a pregnancy study. Both conserved end residues are part of each CDR3. The order of the fields is clone size, V gene, D gene, J gene, CDR3 protein, CDR3 DNA. D genes are given only for firm matches. Not all rows give a size; the values are once, few, many and, for expanded clones, a class.

>once|TRBV29-1|.|TRBJ2-7
CSAQEGTYEQYF
TGCAGCGCCCAGGAGGGAACCTACGAGCAGTACTTC
>.|TRBV10-3|.|TRBJ1-2
CAISEPDLGGGYTF
TGTGCCATCAGTGAGCCCGACCTAGGAGGAGGCTACACCTTC
>.|TRBV10-1|TRBD2|TRBJ2-7
CASSESAGGISYEQYF
TGCGCCAGCAGTGAGAGCGCGGGGGGCATCAGCTACGAGCAGTACTTC
>.|TRBV27|TRBD1|TRBJ1-1
CASSQGQGHELNTEAFF
TGTGCCAGCAGCCAGGGACAGGGTCACGAACTAAACACTGAAGCTTTCTTT
>.|TRBV10-3|.|TRBJ1-6
CAISESENSPLHF
TGTGCCATCAGTGAGTCTGAGAATTCACCCCTCCACTTT
>.|TRBV19|.|TRBJ2-3
CASSAPLDSYTDTQYF
TGTGCCAGTAGTGCCCCTCTGGACAGCTACACAGATACGCAGTATTTT
>.|TRBV6-1|TRBD1|TRBJ2-1
CASSEGQGTYNEQFF
TGTGCCAGCAGTGAGGGACAGGGAACCTACAATGAGCAGTTCTTC
>few|TRBV19|TRBD1|TRBJ1-5
CATNRGPSNQPQHF
TGTGCCACCAACAGGGGGCCAAGCAATCAGCCCCAGCATTTT
>.|TRBV7-9|TRBD2|TRBJ2-7
CASSYTSGGDEQYF
TGTGCCAGCAGCTATACTAGCGGGGGTGATGAGCAGTACTTC
>.|TRBV5-1|TRBD1|TRBJ1-2
CASSLGTGFRGYTF
TGCGCCAGCAGCTTGGGGACAGGGTTCAGGGGCTACACCTTC
>.|TRBV19|.|TRBJ1-1
CASSIHHNTVPLNTEAFF
TGTGCCAGTAGTATACATCATAACACCGTCCCCTTGAACACTGAAGCTTTCTTT